The next 20 T cell receptor beta chains were all read from a single sample in a study of technical replicates of blood from four donors. Profiling relied on immunoSEQ multiplex PCR, and the TCRdb table lists in-frame clones only, not all of them. The table lists 14,000 or so clones, more than 80% of them singletons, with around 12% in the top ten. Sequenced material: PBMCs. Receptors were obtained from a human donor in good health.

This chain connects TRBV18 to TRBJ1-2; 11 bases line up with TRBD1. V shed 4 bases, J shed 3 bases, and the junction held 1 base outside the gene matches. CDR3 length: 14 amino acids. CDR1 and CDR2 (germline): KGHSH, LQKENI. DNA for the CDR3: TGTGCCAGCTCACGGGGACAGGGGGACTATGGCTACACCTTC. As protein: CASSRGQGDYGYTF.

This clone was seen once. CDR3 in amino acids: CAWSLRLAGGEQYF. The CDR3 nucleotides are TGTGCCTGGAGCCTAAGACTAGCGGGAGGTGAGCAGTACTTC. The chain links TRBV30 to TRBJ2-7, with 13 positions matching TRBD2. This CDR3 spans 14 amino acids. With 3 bases clipped from V and 7 bases from J, the junction kept 6 bases outside the gene matches. Germline V CDR1 and CDR2: GTSNPN, SVGIG (reference sequence).

The V and J genes are TRBV5-5 and TRBJ1-3; D call uncertain. The CDR3 runs to 15 residues. Germline V gives CDR1 SGHKS, CDR2 YYEKEE (reference sequence). Trimming cost V 0 bases and J 1 base, with 8 bases left between them. CDR3: CASSLGGESGNTIYF. Here the CDR3 DNA reads TGTGCCAGCAGCTTGGGCGGGGAATCTGGAAACACCATATATTTT.

The CDR3 sequence: CASSSQLGTGGREQYF. CDR3 nucleotides: TGTGCCAGCAGTTCCCAGCTCGGGACAGGGGGAAGAGAGCAGTACTTC. The gene calls are TRBV28 and TRBJ2-7; 11 positions agree with TRBD1. This CDR3 has 16 residues. Trimming at V came to 4 bases and at J to 7 bases, leaving 12 bases not matched to a gene. Germline V gene lookup returns CDR1 MDHEN and CDR2 SYDVKM.

Only one count was recorded for this clone. The V and J genes are TRBV2 and TRBJ2-1, with D possibly being TRBD1 (6 bases). The CDR3 covers 14 residues. Germline V CDR1 and CDR2: SNHLY, FYNNEI. V was pared by 3 bases and J by 8 bases, with 14 bases between. DNA for the CDR3: TGTGCCAGCAGTGATGGTGGGGGCATCTATGAGCAGTTCTTC. This translates into CASSDGGGIYEQFF.

The rearrangement uses TRBV2 and TRBJ2-2, with 11 bases fitting TRBD2. In germline, CDR1 is SNHLY, CDR2 FYNNEI. The CDR3 covers 14 residues. The J segment lost 6 bases and the V segment lost 8 bases, leaving 5 bases of the junction unmatched. The chain's CDR3 is CASLSGRAAGELFF. The CDR3 DNA reads as TGTGCCAGCCTTAGCGGGAGGGCGGCCGGGGAGCTGTTTTTT.

The chain carries TRBV5-1 and TRBJ2-2, with D tentatively TRBD1 (5 bases). V was cut by 5 bases and J by 4 bases, with 9 bases left in between. CDR1 is SGHRS and CDR2 is YFSETQ in the germline V gene. The CDR3 has 13 residues. The CDR3 loop reads CASRTTGTGELFF. The CDR3 region has the DNA TGCGCCAGCAGAACTACAGGCACCGGGGAGCTGTTTTTT.

The chain has TRBV19 and TRBJ2-5; 10 bases are a match to TRBD2. This CDR3 has 16 amino acids. Germline loops: CDR1 LNHDA, CDR2 SQIVND (reference sequence). V dropped 0 bases and J dropped 6; count of bases not matched to a gene: 7. In DNA, the CDR3 is TGTGCCAGTAGTATAGACCCAGCGGGAGGGGTCCAGACCCAGTACTTC. The encoded protein is CASSIDPAGGVQTQYF.

The chain is built from TRBV6-1 and TRBJ1-5; D is ambiguous. Germline V CDR1 and CDR2: MNHNS, SASEGT. CDR3 length equals 14 residues. With 2 bases removed from V and 7 bases from J, the gap between germline ends came to 12 bases. The CDR3: CASSERWVRQPQHF. In nucleotides, the CDR3 is TGTGCCAGCAGTGAAAGATGGGTGAGGCAGCCCCAGCATTTT.

The genes are TRBV11-2 and TRBJ2-3, with TRBD1 matching 7 bases. CDR1 is SGHAT and CDR2 is FQNNGV in the germline V gene. The trim removed 5 bases at V and 3 bases at J, leaving 8 bases unmatched. CDR3 length: 15 amino acids. Here the CDR3 DNA reads TGTGCCAGCAGCGCCCCGGAGACAGGGACAGATACGCAGTATTTT. Translating it yields CASSAPETGTDTQYF.

The chain is built from TRBV6-5 and TRBJ1-2; D remains ambiguous. The CDR3 consists of 12 residues. The V end was cut by 6 bases, the J end by 5 bases, with 10 bases between. CDR1 MNHEY and CDR2 SVGAGI come from the germline V gene. CDR3 in DNA: TGTGCCAGCAGCCACCCACAGTATGGCTACACCTTC. This encodes CASSHPQYGYTF.

V usage is TRBV19 and J usage is TRBJ2-2; the D gene is possibly TRBD2 (6 bases). V dropped 4 bases and J dropped 3 bases, with 9 bases sitting between them. Germline V lookup: CDR1 LNHDA, CDR2 SQIVND (reference sequence). This CDR3 has 14 residues. The CDR3 DNA reads as TGTGCCAGTAGTAGGACGGGGGACACCGGGGAGCTGTTTTTT. It codes for CASSRTGDTGELFF. The full variable domain, rest sourced from reference TRBV19 and TRBJ2-2, is DGGITQSPKYLFRKEGQNVTLSCEQNLNHDAMYWYRQDPGQGLRLIYYSQIVNDFQKGDIAEGYSVSREKKESFPLTVTSAQKNPTAFYLCASSRTGDTGELFFGEGSRLTVL.

The genes are TRBV30 and TRBJ1-3; 8 nucleotides agree with TRBD1. The CDR3 spans 13 residues. After removal of 3 bases from V and 8 bases from J, the junction contained 6 bases not matched to a gene. Germline V gene data show CDR1 as GTSNPN and CDR2 as SVGIG (reference sequence). For the CDR3, the DNA is TGTGCCTGGAGCCCCGGACAGGGAGACACCATATATTTT. Protein product: CAWSPGQGDTIYF.

The CDR3 here is CASSHDRAPEAFF. CDR3 DNA sequence: TGTGCCAGCAGTCATGACAGGGCTCCCGAAGCTTTCTTT. The chain recombines TRBV6-5 with TRBJ1-1, with 7 nucleotides matching TRBD1. Germline CDR1 and CDR2: MNHEY and SVGAGI. The CDR3 totals 13 residues. The junction had 8 bases not matched to a gene; V was cut back by 5 bases and J by 8 bases.

This chain joins TRBV19 and TRBJ1-5; 10 bases match TRBD1. The V gene's germline CDR1 is LNHDA and CDR2 SQIVND (reference sequence). The V gene end was trimmed by 5 bases and the J gene end by 11 bases; junction bases not matched to a gene: 9. This CDR3 region has 14 residues. This CDR3 is CASSLGTGALSQHF. CDR3 sequence (DNA): TGTGCCAGTAGTTTAGGGACAGGGGCCCTATCCCAGCATTTT.

About this clone: At one end, the junction sequence differs from germline, possibly due to a read error. The genes are TRBV5-6 and TRBJ2-1; unclear D gene. The germline V gene encodes CDR1 SGHDT and CDR2 YYEEEE. There are 16 residues in the CDR3. The CDR3 region is CASSDIIFLNYSEQFF. In DNA form, the CDR3 reads TGTGCCAGCAGCGATATTATCTTTTTAAATTACAGTGAGCAGTTCTTC.

A single count supports this clone. V and J are TRBV6-5 and TRBJ2-7; TRBD1 aligns across 10 bases. The CDR3 has 13 amino acids. Looked up from germline, CDR1 is MNHEY and CDR2 is SVGAGI. V lost 8 bases, J lost 4 bases, and 5 bases stayed unmatched. The CDR3 loop reads CASSRGQGYEQYF. In DNA form, the CDR3 reads TGTGCCAGCTCGCGGGGACAGGGGTACGAGCAGTACTTC.

This chain uses TRBV5-1 with TRBJ1-2; D is uncertain. The CDR3 spans 14 residues. Looked up from germline, CDR1 is SGHRS and CDR2 is YFSETQ. Trimming stripped 2 bases from V and 8 bases from J, with 16 bases between. Here the CDR3 DNA reads TGCGCCAGCAGCTTCTCCGGATATTCAGGAGGCTACACCTTC. Translated, it gives CASSFSGYSGGYTF.

The genes are TRBV7-9 and TRBJ2-3, with D maybe TRBD2 (5 bases). The CDR3 runs 14 residues. Trimming removed 3 bases from V and 1 base from J, with 8 bases in between. CDR1 is SEHNR, CDR2 FQNEAQ, per germline (reference sequence). The CDR3 sequence: CASSFTRGTDTQYF. In nucleotides, the CDR3 is TGTGCCAGCAGCTTCACTAGGGGCACAGATACGCAGTATTTT.

The chain combines TRBV7-3 with TRBJ2-2, with 7 bases identical to TRBD2. This CDR3 has 16 amino acids. Germline V gives CDR1 SGHTA, CDR2 FQGTGA. The junction had 10 bases not matched to a gene; V was cut back by 5 bases and J by 4 bases. The CDR3 DNA follows: TGTGCCAGCAGCGCAGGCGGGAGCATGGGCACCGGGGAGCTGTTTTTT. Translation gives CASSAGGSMGTGELFF.